This entry describes one TCR beta chain. Germline trimming cut 6 bases from V and 5 bases from J; bases unmatched to any gene: 6. The CDR3 length is 15 residues. Germline CDR1 is ENHRY and CDR2 is SYGVKD. The data are from a study of blood T cell repertoires in COVID-19. Methods used by the authors: Quantification of nucleated cells was approximated via reference gene primer amplification. Using immunoSEQ multiplex PCR, the repertoire was profiled, and TCRdb retains in-frame clones only, with some absent. D and trimming were read from the DNA, whereas the V and J calls and clone size are those reported in that table. This sample has fewer than 50,000 clones, with around 80% found just once.

The V and J genes are TRBV10-3 and TRBJ2-3; 12 bases match TRBD1. Sequences were obtained from peripheral blood. This receptor was identified in a human donor in a cohort sampled during active COVID-19. DNA for the CDR3: TGTGCCATCAGGGGGACAGGGGGCGACGGAGATACGCAGTATTTT. The encoded protein is CAIRGTGGDGDTQYF.